This TCR beta chain was sequenced for a study of cytomegalovirus exposure and HLA in healthy donors. As for this clone: What it binds is not known.

Germline-derived CDR1 and CDR2 are MDHEN and SYDVKM. This CDR3 contains 15 residues. V was shortened by 8 bases and J by 0 bases, with 14 bases between the two germline ends. Study-level results: It was reported that the classifier diagnosed cytomegalovirus status with high specificity and sensitivity in both the original and validation cohorts. TRBV6-2, TRBV6-3 and some other V segments were excluded as indistinguishable. In an earlier analysis, productive rearrangement rates for most beta V segments clustered near 87% or 30%.

This PCR relied on a set of 60 Vbeta primers and 13 Jbeta primers. Under the authors' procedure: Counted up in a later analysis, unique TCR beta chains came to roughly 80 million, with around 11 million shared. The method was immunoSEQ multiplex PCR; TCRdb's version includes in-frame clones alone and lacks a portion of them. V, J and clone size derive from that table, while D and trimming were established from the DNA sequence. The data hold about 100,000 clones, with roughly 78% observed a single time. V and J are TRBV28 and TRBJ1-3, with D maybe TRBD1 (5 bases). The sequencing input was PBMCs. The TCR originated in a woman between 40 and 50 years old in good health and CMV-seronegative. In DNA, the CDR3 is TGTGCCAGCTTGGGGGGTTTTAGCTCTGGAAACACCATATATTTT. Its translation is CASLGGFSSGNTIYF.